The rows below give T cell receptor beta chains drawn from one sample of a study of blood T cell repertoires in COVID-19. TCRdb's table, derived via immunoSEQ multiplex PCR, lists solely in-frame clones and lacks some. The repertoire includes a few hundred thousand clones, around 90% of them detected once, and around 2.7% sits in the top ten. Sequencing was carried out using peripheral blood. All receptors derive from a man between 60 and 75 years old with acute or convalescent COVID-19. The CDR3 runs from the conserved cysteine through the conserved F or W. A D gene is named only where the DNA matches it firmly. Size values are once, few and many counts, or a class for expanded clones, and some rows have none.

>TRBV2|TRBD1|NA|TRBJ2-3
CASTPLRQGKGDTQYF
TGTGCCAGCACCCCTTTGAGACAGGGAAAGGGAGATACGCAGTATTTT
>TRBV10-3|NA|NA|TRBJ2-3
CAISGSSGTDTQYF
TGTGCCATCAGTGGTTCTAGCGGCACAGATACGCAGTATTTT
>TRBV28|TRBD1|NA|TRBJ1-1
CASRVVGRGLAEAFF
TGTGCCAGCAGGGTGGTCGGCAGGGGGCTCGCTGAAGCTTTCTTT
>TRBV7-9|NA|NA|TRBJ1-4
CASSSPAGSFNEKLFF
TGTGCCAGCAGCTCCCCGGCCGGGAGCTTTAATGAAAAACTGTTTTTT
>TRBV6-5|NA|NA|TRBJ1-5
CASTDTSQQPQHF
TGTGCCAGCACCGACACTTCCCAACAGCCCCAGCATTTT
>TRBV10-3|NA|NA|TRBJ1-1
CATGGVSTEAFF
TGTGCCACGGGGGGGGTGAGCACTGAAGCTTTCTTT
>TRBV2|TRBD2|NA|TRBJ2-5
CASSEAIGAGVGETQYF
TGTGCCAGCAGTGAAGCGATCGGGGCGGGGGTTGGGGAGACCCAGTACTTC
>TRBV3-1/TRBV3-2|NA|NA|TRBJ2-3
CASGLGRRTDTQYF
TGTGCCAGCGGCTTGGGGAGACGCACAGATACGCAGTATTTT
>TRBV9|TRBD1|NA|TRBJ2-3
CASSERDRPTDTQYF
TGTGCCAGCAGCGAGAGGGACAGGCCAACAGATACGCAGTATTTT
>TRBV5-1|TRBD2|NA|TRBJ2-4
CASSFGLAGGENIQYF
TGCGCCAGCAGCTTCGGACTAGCGGGGGGCGAAAACATTCAGTACTTC
>TRBV30|TRBD1|NA|TRBJ1-2
CAWADREGNYGYTF
TGTGCCTGGGCGGACAGGGAGGGGAACTATGGCTACACCTTC
>TRBV19|TRBD1|NA|TRBJ2-7
CASKGGDTGAYEQYF
TGTGCCAGTAAAGGAGGCGACACAGGGGCCTACGAGCAGTACTTC
>TRBV6-6|NA|once|TRBJ1-2
CASSRRQEGYTF
TGTGCCAGCAGCCGGCGACAGGAGGGCTACACCTTC
>TRBV6-5|TRBD1|NA|TRBJ2-5
CASSYSGTGGAETQYF
TGTGCCAGCAGTTATTCCGGGACAGGGGGCGCGGAGACCCAGTACTTC
>TRBV6-5|NA|NA|TRBJ2-6
CASSQGSGANVLTF
TGTGCCAGCAGTCAGGGTTCTGGGGCCAACGTCCTGACTTTC
>TRBV6-6|NA|NA|TRBJ2-5
CASSYSKQSETQYF
TGTGCCAGCAGTTACTCGAAACAGTCGGAGACCCAGTACTTC
>TRBV5-1|NA|NA|TRBJ2-7
CASSFLETYEQYF
TGCGCCAGCAGCTTTTTAGAGACCTACGAGCAGTACTTC
>TRBV25-1|NA|NA|TRBJ1-2
CASSESPGSYGYTF
TGTGCCAGCAGTGAATCCCCGGGGAGCTATGGCTACACCTTC
>TRBV13|TRBD2|NA|TRBJ2-5
CASSHPGGPRETQYF
TGTGCCAGCAGCCACCCGGGGGGGCCGCGAGAGACCCAGTACTTC
>TRBV7-3|TRBD2|NA|TRBJ2-1
CASSLSGGNEQFF
TGTGCCAGCAGCTTAAGCGGGGGTAATGAGCAGTTCTTC
>TRBV11-2|TRBD1|NA|TRBJ1-1
CASSGNRGLGAEAFF
TGTGCCAGCAGTGGGAACAGGGGGCTGGGGGCTGAAGCTTTCTTT
>TRBV6-4|TRBD2|NA|TRBJ2-2
CASSERGNSGGQNTGELFF
TGTGCCAGCAGTGAGAGGGGGAATAGCGGGGGGCAAAACACCGGGGAGCTGTTTTTT
>TRBV2|NA|NA|TRBJ2-7
CASSRQFQSYEQYF
TGTGCCAGCAGCCGACAGTTTCAGTCCTACGAGCAGTACTTC
>TRBV28|NA|NA|TRBJ2-7
CASSPGQPGSYEQYF
TGTGCCAGCAGCCCCGGACAGCCAGGCTCCTACGAGCAGTACTTC
>TRBV27|TRBD1|NA|TRBJ2-7
CASWDSIYEQYF
TGTGCCAGTTGGGACAGCATCTACGAGCAGTACTTC
>TRBV2|TRBD1|NA|TRBJ1-1
CASSSDRDAFF
TGTGCCAGCAGTTCGGACAGGGATGCTTTCTTT
>TRBV3-1/TRBV3-2|TRBD1|NA|TRBJ1-4
CASSQGQGARAEKLFF
TGTGCCAGCAGCCAAGGACAGGGGGCGCGCGCTGAAAAACTGTTTTTT
>TRBV6-2/TRBV6-3|NA|NA|TRBJ2-7
CASSLEGTYEQYF
TGTGCCAGCAGTCTGGAGGGGACCTACGAGCAGTACTTC
>TRBV27|NA|NA|TRBJ1-5
CASSTNRVRPQHF
TGTGCCAGCAGTACAAACAGGGTCCGGCCCCAGCATTTT
>TRBV18|NA|NA|TRBJ1-1
CASSPVSGSNTEAFF
TGTGCCAGCTCACCGGTCTCGGGGTCCAACACTGAAGCTTTCTTT
>TRBV7-9|NA|NA|TRBJ2-1
CASSFRQYNEQFF
TGTGCCAGCAGCTTCAGGCAGTACAATGAGCAGTTCTTC
>TRBV5-1|NA|NA|TRBJ1-4
CASSLELQRSNEKLFF
TGCGCCAGCAGCTTGGAGTTGCAGAGGAGTAATGAAAAACTGTTTTTT
>TRBV14|NA|NA|TRBJ1-2
CASSQDPRAANYGYTF
TGTGCCAGCAGCCAAGATCCCAGGGCGGCTAACTATGGCTACACCTTC
>TRBV5-1|NA|once|TRBJ2-7
CASSLKRTHSYEQYF
TGCGCCAGCAGCTTGAAGCGGACTCATTCCTACGAGCAGTACTTC
>TRBV6-5|NA|NA|TRBJ2-2
CASSRPLQGTGELFF
TGTGCCAGCAGCCGACCTTTACAGGGTACCGGGGAGCTGTTTTTT
>TRBV18|TRBD2|NA|TRBJ2-1
CASSPGTSGGPRWFF
TGTGCCAGCTCACCAGGGACTAGCGGGGGCCCTCGGTGGTTCTTC
>TRBV4-2|TRBD1|NA|TRBJ2-1
CASRDEGAVYNEQFF
TGTGCCAGCAGAGATGAGGGGGCGGTCTACAATGAGCAGTTCTTC
>TRBV21-1|NA|once|TRBJ2-5
CASSKRTSGGRPVRETQYF
TGTGCCAGCAGCAAAAGGACTAGCGGGGGGCGCCCGGTCCGAGAGACCCAGTACTTC
>TRBV6-6|TRBD1|NA|TRBJ1-2
CASSLGTDIYGYTF
TGTGCCAGCAGCCTCGGGACAGACATCTATGGCTACACCTTC
>TRBV2|TRBD1|NA|TRBJ2-5
CASSRTGVETQYF
TGTGCCAGCAGCCGAACAGGGGTTGAGACCCAGTACTTC
>TRBV6-5|NA|NA|TRBJ1-2
CASVGFGYTF
TGTGCCAGCGTTGGCTTCGGCTACACCTTC
>TRBV6-5|TRBD1|NA|TRBJ1-6
CASFDRANSPLHF
TGTGCCAGTTTCGACAGGGCTAATTCACCCCTCCACTTT
>TRBV6-5|NA|NA|TRBJ1-2
CASIDPGGSNYGYTF
TGTGCCAGCATCGACCCGGGGGGCTCGAACTATGGCTACACCTTC
>TRBV30|NA|NA|TRBJ1-6
CAWSNGGIGNSPLHF
TGTGCCTGGAGTAACGGGGGAATAGGAAATTCACCCCTCCACTTT
>TRBV29-1|NA|NA|TRBJ2-3
CSVERGRGTDTQYF
TGCAGCGTTGAAAGAGGGCGGGGCACAGATACGCAGTATTTT